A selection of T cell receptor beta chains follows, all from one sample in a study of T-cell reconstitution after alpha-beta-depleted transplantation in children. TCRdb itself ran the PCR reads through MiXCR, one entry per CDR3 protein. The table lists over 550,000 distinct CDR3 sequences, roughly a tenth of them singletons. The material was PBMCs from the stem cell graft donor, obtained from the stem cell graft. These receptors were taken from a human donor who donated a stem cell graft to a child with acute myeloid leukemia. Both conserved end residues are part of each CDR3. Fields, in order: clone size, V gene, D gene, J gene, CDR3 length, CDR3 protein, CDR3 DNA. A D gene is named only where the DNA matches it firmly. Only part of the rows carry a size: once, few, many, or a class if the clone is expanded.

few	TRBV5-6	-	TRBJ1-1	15	CASSLFKVRNTEAFF	TGTGCCAGCAGCTTATTTAAGGTCAGGAACACTGAAGCTTTCTTT
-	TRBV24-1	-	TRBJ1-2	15	CATRDSNKPNYGYTF	TGTGCCACCAGGGACAGCAACAAACCTAACTATGGCTACACCTTC
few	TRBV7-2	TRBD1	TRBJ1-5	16	CASSSGPGTGYQPQHF	TGTGCCAGCAGCTCCGGCCCGGGGACAGGCTATCAGCCCCAGCATTTT
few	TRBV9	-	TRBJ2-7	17	CASSVGRGTVSSYEQYF	TGTGCCAGCAGCGTAGGTCGCGGAACAGTGAGCTCCTACGAGCAGTACTTC
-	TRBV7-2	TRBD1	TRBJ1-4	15	CASRRGQVSNEKLFF	TGTGCCAGCAGGCGAGGACAGGTGTCAAATGAAAAACTGTTTTTT
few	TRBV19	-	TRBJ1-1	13	CASSIASGYEAFF	TGTGCCAGTAGTATAGCATCCGGATATGAAGCTTTCTTT
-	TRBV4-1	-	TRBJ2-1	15	CASSQVAVSYNEQFF	TGCGCAAGCAGCCAAGTAGCGGTTTCCTACAATGAGCAGTTCTTC
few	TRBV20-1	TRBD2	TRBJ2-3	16	CSARDRLADSTDTQYF	TGCAGTGCTAGAGACCGACTAGCGGACAGCACAGATACGCAGTATTTT
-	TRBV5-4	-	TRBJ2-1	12	CASSFLTNEQFF	TGTGCCAGCAGCTTCCTTACTAATGAGCAGTTCTTC
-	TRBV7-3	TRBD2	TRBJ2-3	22	CASSLKGTDPGLAGGGADTQYF	TGTGCCAGCAGCTTAAAGGGGACAGACCCGGGACTAGCGGGAGGTGGCGCAGATACGCAGTATTTT
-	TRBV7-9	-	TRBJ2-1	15	CASSFHGRSENEQFF	TGTGCCAGCAGCTTTCATGGGAGATCTGAGAATGAGCAGTTCTTC
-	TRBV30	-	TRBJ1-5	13	CAWSVGPNQPQHF	TGTGCCTGGAGTGTCGGGCCGAATCAGCCCCAGCATTTT
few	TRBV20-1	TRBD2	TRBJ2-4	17	CSAAYIAGGLGKNIQYF	TGCAGTGCTGCTTACATAGCGGGAGGGCTTGGCAAAAACATTCAGTACTTC
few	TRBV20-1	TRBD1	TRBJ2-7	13	CSVFGTGVYEQYF	TGCAGTGTCTTTGGGACAGGGGTCTACGAGCAGTACTTC
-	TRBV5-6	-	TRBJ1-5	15	CASSLQGGSNQPQHF	TGTGCCAGCAGCCTTCAGGGCGGTAGCAATCAGCCCCAGCATTTT
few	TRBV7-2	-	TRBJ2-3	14	CASTQYSSTDTQYF	TGTGCCAGCACCCAGTACTCTAGCACAGATACGCAGTATTTT
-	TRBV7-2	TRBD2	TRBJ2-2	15	CASSFSGSDTGELFF	TGTGCCAGCAGCTTCAGCGGGAGCGACACCGGGGAGCTGTTTTTT
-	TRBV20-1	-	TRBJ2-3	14	CSARDPATADTQYF	TGCAGTGCTAGAGATCCGGCGACCGCGGATACGCAGTATTTT
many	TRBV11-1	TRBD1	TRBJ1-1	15	CASSLRDRGNTEAFF	TGTGCCAGCAGCCTCCGGGACAGGGGGAACACTGAAGCTTTCTTT
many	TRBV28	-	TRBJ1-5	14	CASIPGGGNQPQHF	TGTGCCAGCATCCCCGGTGGGGGAAATCAGCCCCAGCATTTT
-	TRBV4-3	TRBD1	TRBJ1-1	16	CASSQDMAGGSTEAFF	TGCGCCAGCAGCCAAGATATGGCAGGGGGATCCACTGAAGCTTTCTTT
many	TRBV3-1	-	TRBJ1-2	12	CASSQVQGGYTF	TGTGCCAGCAGCCAAGTTCAAGGAGGCTACACCTTC
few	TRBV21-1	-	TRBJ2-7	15	CASSSGREGSYEQYF	TGTGCCAGCAGCAGTGGGCGGGAGGGTTCCTACGAGCAGTACTTC
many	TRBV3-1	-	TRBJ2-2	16	CASSPPAGTITGELFF	TGTGCCAGCAGCCCTCCTGCGGGGACAATAACCGGGGAGCTGTTTTTT
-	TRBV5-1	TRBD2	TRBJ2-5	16	CASSLAASGHQETQYF	TGCGCCAGCAGCTTGGCAGCTAGCGGACACCAAGAGACCCAGTACTTC
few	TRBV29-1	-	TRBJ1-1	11	CSVLTNAEAFF	TGCAGCGTTTTGACAAATGCTGAAGCTTTCTTT
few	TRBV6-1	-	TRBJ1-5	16	CASSPSGQGSNQPQHF	TGTGCCAGCAGCCCCTCGGGGCAGGGAAGCAATCAGCCCCAGCATTTT
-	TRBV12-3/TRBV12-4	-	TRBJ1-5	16	CASSAYSPGGNQPQHF	TGTGCCAGCAGCGCCTACAGCCCCGGGGGCAATCAGCCCCAGCATTTT
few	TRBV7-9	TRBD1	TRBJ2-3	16	CASSYFGTGIGDTQYF	TGTGCCAGCAGCTATTTCGGGACAGGGATAGGAGATACGCAGTATTTT
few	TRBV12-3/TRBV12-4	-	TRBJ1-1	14	CASTRKRGLTEAFF	TGTGCCAGCACCCGAAAAAGGGGTTTGACTGAAGCTTTCTTT
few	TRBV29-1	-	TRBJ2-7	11	CSVGHLYEQYF	TGCAGCGTGGGACACCTCTACGAGCAGTACTTC
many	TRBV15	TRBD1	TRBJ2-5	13	CATNHRGGETQYF	TGTGCCACCAACCACAGGGGTGGGGAGACCCAGTACTTC
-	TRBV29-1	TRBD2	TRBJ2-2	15	CSVDGGSRSTGELFF	TGCAGCGTTGACGGGGGGTCCCGGTCCACCGGGGAGCTGTTTTTT
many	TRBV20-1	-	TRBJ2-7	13	CSGPGPGKTEQYF	TGCAGTGGTCCGGGGCCCGGGAAGACCGAGCAGTACTTC
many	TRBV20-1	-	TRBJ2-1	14	CSASRGSSYNEQFF	TGCAGTGCTAGTCGGGGGAGCTCCTACAATGAGCAGTTCTTC